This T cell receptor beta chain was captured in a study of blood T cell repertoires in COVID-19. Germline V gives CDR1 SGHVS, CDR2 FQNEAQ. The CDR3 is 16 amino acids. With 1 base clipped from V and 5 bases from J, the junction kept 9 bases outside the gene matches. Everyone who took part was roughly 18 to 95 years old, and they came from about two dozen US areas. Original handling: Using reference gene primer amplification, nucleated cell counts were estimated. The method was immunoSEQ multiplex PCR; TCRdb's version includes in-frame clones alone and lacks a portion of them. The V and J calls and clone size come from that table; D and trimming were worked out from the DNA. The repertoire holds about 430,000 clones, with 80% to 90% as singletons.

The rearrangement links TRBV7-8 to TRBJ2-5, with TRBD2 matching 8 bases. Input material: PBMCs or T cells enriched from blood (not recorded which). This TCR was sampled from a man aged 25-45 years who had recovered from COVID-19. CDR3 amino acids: CASSLGPAGVRETQYF. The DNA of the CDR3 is TGTGCCAGCAGCTTAGGCCCAGCGGGGGTGAGGGAGACCCAGTACTTC.